What follows is one TCR beta chain and its context. The data were produced by immunoSEQ multiplex PCR, yet TCRdb's version contains in-frame clones alone and is incomplete. The sample includes around 100,000 clones, roughly 87% of them seen just once. The sample belongs to a study of blood T cell repertoires in COVID-19. Germline V gene data show CDR1 as SGHVS and CDR2 as FNYEAQ. V shed 6 bases and J 0 bases; nucleotides not matched to a gene: 6. The CDR3 has 16 residues. The sample comprised peripheral blood. This receptor was taken from a woman aged 50 to 65 with COVID-19, enrolled during active disease. The J gene is TRBJ2-1, the V gene TRBV7-6; TRBD2 agrees at 9 bases. The CDR3 loop is CASSYHSGGSYNEQFF. The CDR3 bases are TGTGCCAGCAGTTACCATAGCGGGGGCTCCTACAATGAGCAGTTCTTC.